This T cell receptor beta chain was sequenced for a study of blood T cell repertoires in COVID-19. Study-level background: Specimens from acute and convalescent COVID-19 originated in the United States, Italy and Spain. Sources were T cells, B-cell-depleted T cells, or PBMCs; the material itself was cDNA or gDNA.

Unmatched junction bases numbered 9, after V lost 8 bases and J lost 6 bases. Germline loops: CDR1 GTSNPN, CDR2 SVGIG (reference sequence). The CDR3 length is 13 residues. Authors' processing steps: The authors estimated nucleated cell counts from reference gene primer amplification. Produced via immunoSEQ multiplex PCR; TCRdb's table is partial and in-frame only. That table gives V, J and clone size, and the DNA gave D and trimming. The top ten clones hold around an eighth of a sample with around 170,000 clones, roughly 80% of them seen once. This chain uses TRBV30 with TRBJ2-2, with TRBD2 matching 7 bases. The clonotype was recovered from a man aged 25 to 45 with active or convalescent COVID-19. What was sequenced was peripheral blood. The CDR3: CAREGRTPGELFF. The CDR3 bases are TGTGCCAGGGAGGGTAGGACCCCCGGGGAGCTGTTTTTT.